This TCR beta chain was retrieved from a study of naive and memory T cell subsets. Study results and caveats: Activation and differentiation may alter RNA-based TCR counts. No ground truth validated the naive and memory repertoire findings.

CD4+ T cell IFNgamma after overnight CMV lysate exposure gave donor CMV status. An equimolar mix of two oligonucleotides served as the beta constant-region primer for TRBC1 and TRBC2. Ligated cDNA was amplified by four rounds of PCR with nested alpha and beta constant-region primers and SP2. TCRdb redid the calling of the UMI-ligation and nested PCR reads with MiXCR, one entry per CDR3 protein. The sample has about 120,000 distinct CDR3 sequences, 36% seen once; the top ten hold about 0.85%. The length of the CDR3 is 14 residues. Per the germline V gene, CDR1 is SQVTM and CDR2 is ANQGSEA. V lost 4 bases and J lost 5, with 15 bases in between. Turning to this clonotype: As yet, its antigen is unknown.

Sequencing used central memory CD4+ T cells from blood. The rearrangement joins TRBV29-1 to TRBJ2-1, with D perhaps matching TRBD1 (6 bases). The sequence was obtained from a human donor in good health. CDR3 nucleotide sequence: TGCAGCGTTGGCCGTAGACAGGCCGACAATGAGCAGTTCTTC. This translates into CSVGRRQADNEQFF.